Below, one TCR beta chain is given with its context. This specimen belongs to a study of blood T cell repertoires in COVID-19. Looking at the study overall: COVID-19 samples from acute and convalescent phases originated in the United States, Italy and Spain. In each case, the material was cDNA or gDNA derived from T cells, B-cell-depleted T cells, or PBMCs.

How the authors handled the data: Nucleated cell counts were estimated from reference gene primer amplification. TCRdb's copy holds only in-frame clones and misses some; the assay was immunoSEQ multiplex PCR. V, J and clone size were drawn from that table, and D and trimming were deduced from the DNA. This repertoire shows about 350,000 clones, around 90% found once; its top ten account for 3% to 4.5%. Seattle's enrolled individuals joined amid active infection and were then monitored longitudinally. CDR3 length equals 14 residues. The V gene end was trimmed by 6 bases and the J gene end by 6 bases; junction bases not matched to a gene: 10. From germline, CDR1 is MNHEY and CDR2 SVGAGI.

The rearrangement links TRBV6-5 to TRBJ2-5; 7 bases agree with TRBD1. The sequenced sample consisted of peripheral blood. The sequence was obtained from a woman aged 60-75 years with COVID-19, enrolled during active disease. The chain's CDR3 is CASRPPGQRQTQYF. The CDR3 DNA reads TGTGCCAGCAGACCTCCGGGACAGCGGCAGACCCAGTACTTC.